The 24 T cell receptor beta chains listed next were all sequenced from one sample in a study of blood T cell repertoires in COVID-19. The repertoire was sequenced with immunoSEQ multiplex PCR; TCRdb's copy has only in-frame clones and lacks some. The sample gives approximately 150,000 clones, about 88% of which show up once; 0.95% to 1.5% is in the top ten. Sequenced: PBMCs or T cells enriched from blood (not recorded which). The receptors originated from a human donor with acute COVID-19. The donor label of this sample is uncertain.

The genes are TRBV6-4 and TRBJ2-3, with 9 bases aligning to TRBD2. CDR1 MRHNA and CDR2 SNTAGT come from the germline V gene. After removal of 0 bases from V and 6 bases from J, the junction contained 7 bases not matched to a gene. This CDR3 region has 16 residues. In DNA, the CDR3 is TGTGCCAGCAGTGACTCCCATAGCGGGGGTGCGGATACGCAGTATTTT. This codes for CASSDSHSGGADTQYF.

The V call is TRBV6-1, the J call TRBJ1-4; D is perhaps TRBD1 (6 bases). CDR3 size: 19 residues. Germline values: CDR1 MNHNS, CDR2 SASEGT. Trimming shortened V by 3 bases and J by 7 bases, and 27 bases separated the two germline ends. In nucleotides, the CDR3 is TGTGCCAGCAGTGACCTGGCGGGAGGGGGAATAGTATATGGTGAAAAACTGTTTTTT. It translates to CASSDLAGGGIVYGEKLFF.

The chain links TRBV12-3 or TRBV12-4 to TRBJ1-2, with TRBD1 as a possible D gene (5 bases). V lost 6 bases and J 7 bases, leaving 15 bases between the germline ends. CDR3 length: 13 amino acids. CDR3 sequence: CASSAGFLVGYTF. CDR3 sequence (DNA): TGTGCCAGCAGCGCAGGGTTCTTGGTTGGCTACACCTTC.

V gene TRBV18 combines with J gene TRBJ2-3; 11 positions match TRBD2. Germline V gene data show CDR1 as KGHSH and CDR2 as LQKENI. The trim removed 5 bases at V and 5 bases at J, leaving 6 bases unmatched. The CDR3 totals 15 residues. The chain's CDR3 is CASSTTSGDGDTQYF. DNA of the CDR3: TGTGCCAGCTCAACGACTAGCGGGGACGGAGATACGCAGTATTTT.

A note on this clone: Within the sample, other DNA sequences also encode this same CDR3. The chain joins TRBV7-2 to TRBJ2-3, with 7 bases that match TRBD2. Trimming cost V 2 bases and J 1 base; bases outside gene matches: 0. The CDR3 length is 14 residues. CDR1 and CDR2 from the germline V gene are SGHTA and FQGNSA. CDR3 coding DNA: TGTGCCAGCAGCTTAAGCGGGGGCACAGATACGCAGTATTTT. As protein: CASSLSGGTDTQYF.

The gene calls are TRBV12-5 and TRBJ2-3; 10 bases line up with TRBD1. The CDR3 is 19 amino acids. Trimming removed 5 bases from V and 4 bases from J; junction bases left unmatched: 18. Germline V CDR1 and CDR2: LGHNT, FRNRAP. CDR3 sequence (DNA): TGTGCTAGTGGTGGGCGGCCGGGACAGGGGATGTTGTCCCCAGATACGCAGTATTTT. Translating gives CASGGRPGQGMLSPDTQYF.

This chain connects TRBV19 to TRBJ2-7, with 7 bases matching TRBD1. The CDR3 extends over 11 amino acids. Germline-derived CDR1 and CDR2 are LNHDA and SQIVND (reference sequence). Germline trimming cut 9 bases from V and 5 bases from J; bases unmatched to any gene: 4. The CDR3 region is CARMTGNEQYF. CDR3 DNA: TGTGCCAGGATGACAGGGAACGAGCAGTACTTC.

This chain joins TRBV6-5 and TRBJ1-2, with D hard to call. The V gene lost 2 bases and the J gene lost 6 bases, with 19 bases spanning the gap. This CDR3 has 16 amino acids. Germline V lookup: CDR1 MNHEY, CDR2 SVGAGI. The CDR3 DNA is TGTGCCAGCAGTTACGCTTGGACTGGTCGCTACCATGGCTACACCTTC. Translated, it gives CASSYAWTGRYHGYTF.

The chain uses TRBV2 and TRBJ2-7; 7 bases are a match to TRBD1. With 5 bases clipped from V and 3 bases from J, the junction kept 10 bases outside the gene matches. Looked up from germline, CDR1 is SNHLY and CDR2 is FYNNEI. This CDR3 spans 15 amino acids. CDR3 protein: CASSKRTGRIYEQYF. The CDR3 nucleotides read TGTGCCAGCAGTAAGAGGACAGGACGTATCTACGAGCAGTACTTC. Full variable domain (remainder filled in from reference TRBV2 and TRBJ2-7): EPEVTQTPSHQVTQMGQEVILRCVPISNHLYFYWYRQILGQKVEFLVSFYNNEISEKSEIFDDQFSVERPDGSNFTLKIRSTKLEDSAMYFCASSKRTGRIYEQYFGPGTRLTVT.

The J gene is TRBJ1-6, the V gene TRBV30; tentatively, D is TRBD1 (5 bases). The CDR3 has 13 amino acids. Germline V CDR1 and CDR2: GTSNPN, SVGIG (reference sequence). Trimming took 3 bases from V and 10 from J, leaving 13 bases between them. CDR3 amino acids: CAWSPPGDSPLHF. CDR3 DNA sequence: TGTGCCTGGAGCCCGCCGGGGGACTCACCCCTCCACTTT.

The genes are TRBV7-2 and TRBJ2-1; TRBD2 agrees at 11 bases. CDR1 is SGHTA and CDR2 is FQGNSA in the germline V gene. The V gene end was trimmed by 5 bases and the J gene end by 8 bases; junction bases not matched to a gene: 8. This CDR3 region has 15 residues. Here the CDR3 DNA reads TGTGCCAGCAGCCACAGTAGCGGGGGGGTTTATGAGCAGTTCTTC. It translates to CASSHSSGGVYEQFF.

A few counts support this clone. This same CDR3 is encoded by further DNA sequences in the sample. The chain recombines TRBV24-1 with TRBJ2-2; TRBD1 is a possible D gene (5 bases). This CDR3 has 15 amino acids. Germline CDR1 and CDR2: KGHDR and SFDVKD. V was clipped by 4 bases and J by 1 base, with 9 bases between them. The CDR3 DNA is TGTGCCACCAGTGACCCCGGACAGAACACCGGGGAGCTGTTTTTT. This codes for CATSDPGQNTGELFF.

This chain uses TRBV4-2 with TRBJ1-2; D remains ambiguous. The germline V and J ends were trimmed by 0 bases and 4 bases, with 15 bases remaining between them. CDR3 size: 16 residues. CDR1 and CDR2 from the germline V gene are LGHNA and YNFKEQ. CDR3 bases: TGTGCCAGCAGCCAAGATTTCGGCGGCCCGGGCTATGGCTACACCTTC. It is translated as CASSQDFGGPGYGYTF.

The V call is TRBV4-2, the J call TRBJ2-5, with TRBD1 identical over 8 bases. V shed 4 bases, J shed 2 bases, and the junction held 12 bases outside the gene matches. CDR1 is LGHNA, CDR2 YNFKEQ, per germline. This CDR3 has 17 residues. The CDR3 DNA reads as TGTGCCAGCAGCCCTGGACAGGGTTTGTTAGGTCAAGAGACCCAGTACTTC. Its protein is CASSPGQGLLGQETQYF.

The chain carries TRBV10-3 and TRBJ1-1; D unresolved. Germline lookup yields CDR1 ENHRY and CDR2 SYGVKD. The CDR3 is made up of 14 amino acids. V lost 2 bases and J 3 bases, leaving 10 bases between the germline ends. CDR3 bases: TGTGCCATCAGTGAGGACAAATCGTACACTGAAGCTTTCTTT. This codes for CAISEDKSYTEAFF.

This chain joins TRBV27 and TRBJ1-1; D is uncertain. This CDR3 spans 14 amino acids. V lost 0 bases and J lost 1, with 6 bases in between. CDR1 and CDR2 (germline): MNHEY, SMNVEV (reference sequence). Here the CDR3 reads CASSLSGGNTEAFF. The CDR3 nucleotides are TGTGCCAGCAGTTTATCGGGAGGGAACACTGAAGCTTTCTTT.

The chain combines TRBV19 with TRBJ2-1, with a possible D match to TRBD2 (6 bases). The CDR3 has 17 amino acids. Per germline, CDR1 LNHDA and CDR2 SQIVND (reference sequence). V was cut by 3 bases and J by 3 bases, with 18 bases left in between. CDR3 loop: CASSMGGRGSHYNEQFF. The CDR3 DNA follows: TGTGCCAGTAGTATGGGGGGTAGGGGCTCCCACTACAATGAGCAGTTCTTC. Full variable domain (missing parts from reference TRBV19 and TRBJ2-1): DGGITQSPKYLFRKEGQNVTLSCEQNLNHDAMYWYRQDPGQGLRLIYYSQIVNDFQKGDIAEGYSVSREKKESFPLTVTSAQKNPTAFYLCASSMGGRGSHYNEQFFGPGTRLTVL.

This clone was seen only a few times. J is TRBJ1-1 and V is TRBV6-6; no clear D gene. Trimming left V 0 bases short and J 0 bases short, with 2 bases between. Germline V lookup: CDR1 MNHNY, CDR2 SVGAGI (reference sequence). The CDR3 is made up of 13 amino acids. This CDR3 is CASSYSVNTEAFF. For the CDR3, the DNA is TGTGCCAGCAGTTACTCCGTGAACACTGAAGCTTTCTTT.

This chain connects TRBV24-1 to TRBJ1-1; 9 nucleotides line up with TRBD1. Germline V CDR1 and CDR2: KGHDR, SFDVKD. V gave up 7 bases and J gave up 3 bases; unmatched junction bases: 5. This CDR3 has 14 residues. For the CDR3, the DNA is TGTGCCACCAGGGGACAGGGTGCGGACACTGAAGCTTTCTTT. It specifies CATRGQGADTEAFF.

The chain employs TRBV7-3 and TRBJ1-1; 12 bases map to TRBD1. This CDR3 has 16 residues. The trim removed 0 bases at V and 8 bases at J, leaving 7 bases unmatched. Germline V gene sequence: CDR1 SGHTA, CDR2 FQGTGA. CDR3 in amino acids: CASSLTALGTGGEAFF. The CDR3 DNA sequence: TGTGCCAGCAGCTTAACCGCGCTAGGGACAGGGGGCGAAGCTTTCTTT.

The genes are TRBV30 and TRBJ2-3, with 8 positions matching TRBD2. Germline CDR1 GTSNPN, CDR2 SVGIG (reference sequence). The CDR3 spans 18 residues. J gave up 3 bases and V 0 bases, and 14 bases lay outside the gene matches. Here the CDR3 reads CAWSVIESGGALTDTQYF. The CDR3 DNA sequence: TGTGCCTGGAGTGTAATTGAGTCGGGGGGGGCGTTAACAGATACGCAGTATTTT.

The CDR3 bases are TGCGCCAGCAGCCCTTCCCGGGGTGGGGTATGGGCCATCGAAGCTTTCTTT. Its translation is CASSPSRGGVWAIEAFF. The chain carries TRBV5-1 and TRBJ1-1; D is ambiguous. This CDR3 contains 17 residues. The germline V and J ends were trimmed by 4 bases and 8 bases, with 27 bases remaining between them. Germline-derived CDR1 and CDR2 are SGHRS and YFSETQ. The full variable domain, completed using reference TRBV5-1 and TRBJ1-1, is KAGVTQTPRYLIKTRGQQVTLSCSPISGHRSVSWYQQTPGQGLQFLFEYFSETQRNKGNFPGRFSGRQFSNSRSEMNVSTLELGDSALYLCASSPSRGGVWAIEAFFGQGTRLTVV.

CDR3 amino acids: CASSYRVPLYGYTF. In DNA form, the CDR3 reads TGTGCCAGCAGTTACAGGGTCCCCCTCTATGGCTACACCTTC. The V and J genes are TRBV2 and TRBJ1-2; weak D call: TRBD1 (6 bases). Trimming shortened V by 5 bases and J by 4 bases, and 14 bases separated the two germline ends. The germline CDR1 and CDR2 sequences are SNHLY and FYNNEI. The CDR3 totals 14 residues.

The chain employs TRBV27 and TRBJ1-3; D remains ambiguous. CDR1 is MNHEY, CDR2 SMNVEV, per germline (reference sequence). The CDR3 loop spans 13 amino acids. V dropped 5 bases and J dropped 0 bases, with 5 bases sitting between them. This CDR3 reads CASSPNSGNTIYF. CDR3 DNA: TGTGCCAGCAGTCCTAACTCTGGAAACACCATATATTTT.